This T cell receptor (beta chain) was captured by sequencing in a study of OX40 agonist ivuxolimab in advanced cancers. Study-level information: Dose-escalation patients had hepatocellular carcinoma, melanoma, renal cell or head and neck cancer. Averaging about 60 years in age, with a range of about 23 to 85, the cohort was 80% to 90% male. Of the patients, three showed partial responses, one with hepatocellular carcinoma and two with cutaneous melanoma.

Produced via immunoSEQ multiplex PCR; TCRdb's table is partial and in-frame only. The sample holds roughly 56,000 clones, 85% to 90% seen once. Details on this clone: Its antigen remains unidentified.

V lost 3 bases, J lost 5 bases, and 7 bases stayed unmatched. Germline V CDR1 and CDR2: SGHKS, YYEKEE (reference sequence). CDR3 length: 15 residues. Regarding the study as a whole: Some patients who did not respond also had low normalized T-cell clonal expansion.

The V and J genes are TRBV5-5 and TRBJ1-4, with 7 bases matching TRBD1. The sequence was obtained from an adult with an advanced solid tumor such as melanoma, head and neck, liver or kidney cancer. The sequences come from CD4+ or CD8+ T cells sorted from blood, collected in a trial of the OX40 agonist ivuxolimab. As DNA, the CDR3 is TGTGCCAGCAGCTCGACAGGGAGTATGAATGAAAAACTGTTTTTT. Protein: CASSSTGSMNEKLFF. The full variable domain, its missing parts supplied by reference TRBV5-5 and TRBJ1-4, is DAGVTQSPTHLIKTRGQQVTLRCSPISGHKSVSWYQQVLGQGPQFIFQYYEKEERGRGNFPDRFSARQFPNYSSELNVNALLLGDSALYLCASSSTGSMNEKLFFGSGTQLSVL.